This T cell receptor (beta chain) is from a study of patients and donors after allogeneic stem cell transplantation. TCRdb passed the RT-PCR reads through MiXCR, listing each CDR3 protein once. The sample holds 200,000 to 250,000 distinct CDR3 sequences; about 14% are singletons and the top ten take under 14%. CDR1 and CDR2 from the germline V gene are LGHNA and YSLEER. The CDR3 totals 14 residues. V was clipped by 0 bases and J by 9 bases, with 14 bases between them. This clonotype showed up many times. The specimen was blood, either unsorted or a sorted T cell fraction (not recorded which). The TCR comes from a human donor who was either an allogeneic HSCT recipient or a stem cell or donor lymphocyte infusion donor (not recorded which). It is not recorded whose cells these are; they may come from a transplant donor. This chain uses TRBV4-3 with TRBJ1-1, with a tentative D call TRBD1 (5 bases). The CDR3 loop is CASSQDWDPRKAFF. The DNA of the CDR3 is TGCGCCAGCAGCCAAGATTGGGACCCTAGGAAAGCTTTCTTT.